This TCR beta chain was observed in a study of molecular identifiers for immune sequencing clone quantification. Study-wide context: Replicate RNA came from about 19,000 or 110,000 naive CD8 cells and was split five ways, and four parts were sequenced.

This clonotype was recorded at least ten times. Antigen specificity is unknown. It was with previously described methods and listed TCR primers that bulk TCR libraries were made. One entry per CDR3 protein, called by TCRdb with MiXCR from the PCR reads. The sample has 250,000 to 350,000 distinct CDR3 sequences, around a fifth seen once. This CDR3 is built from 13 residues. With 1 base removed from V and 8 bases from J, the gap between germline ends came to 11 bases. CDR1 and CDR2 from the germline V gene are SGHDN and FVKESK. Study results and limitations: Clones that exceeded 20 RNA copies held over 99% of effector molecules, yet under 1% in naive cells. Jurkat TCR RNA spiked in from one cell (amid some 1.1 million naive cells) was reportedly detectable.

The specimen sequenced was naive CD8+ T cells from blood, with Jurkat cell RNA spiked in. Described subset: FACS-sorted CD8+CD4-CCR7+CD45RA+ naive T cells. This receptor was taken from a human donor in good health. Some libraries in this study had Jurkat cell RNA spiked in. This chain uses TRBV14 with TRBJ1-1; D remains ambiguous. CDR3 in DNA: TGTGCCAGCAGCCAAGTTGGAGCGACGGAAGCTTTCTTT. It encodes CASSQVGATEAFF.